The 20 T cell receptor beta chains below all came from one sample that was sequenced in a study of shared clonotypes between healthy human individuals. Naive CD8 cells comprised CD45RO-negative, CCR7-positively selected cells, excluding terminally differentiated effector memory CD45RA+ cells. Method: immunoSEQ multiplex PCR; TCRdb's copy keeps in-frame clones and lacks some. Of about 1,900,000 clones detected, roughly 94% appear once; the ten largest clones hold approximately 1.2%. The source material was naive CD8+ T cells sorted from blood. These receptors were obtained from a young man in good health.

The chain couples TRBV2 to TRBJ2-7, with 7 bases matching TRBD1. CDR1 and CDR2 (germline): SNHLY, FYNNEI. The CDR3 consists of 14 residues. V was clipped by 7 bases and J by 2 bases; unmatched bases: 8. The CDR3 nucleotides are TGTGCCAGCATCCGACAGGGAAGCCCCTACGAGCAGTACTTC. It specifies CASIRQGSPYEQYF.

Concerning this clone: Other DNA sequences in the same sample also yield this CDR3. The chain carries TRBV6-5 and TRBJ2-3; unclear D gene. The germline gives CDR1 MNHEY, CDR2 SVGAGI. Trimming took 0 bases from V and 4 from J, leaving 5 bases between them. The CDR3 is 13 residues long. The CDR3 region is CASSYSSADTQYF. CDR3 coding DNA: TGTGCCAGCAGTTACTCATCCGCAGATACGCAGTATTTT.

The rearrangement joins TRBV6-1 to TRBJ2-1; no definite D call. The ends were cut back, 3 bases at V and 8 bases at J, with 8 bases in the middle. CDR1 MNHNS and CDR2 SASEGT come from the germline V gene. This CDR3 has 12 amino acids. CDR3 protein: CASSDGYHEQFF. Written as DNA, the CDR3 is TGTGCCAGCAGTGATGGTTATCATGAGCAGTTCTTC.

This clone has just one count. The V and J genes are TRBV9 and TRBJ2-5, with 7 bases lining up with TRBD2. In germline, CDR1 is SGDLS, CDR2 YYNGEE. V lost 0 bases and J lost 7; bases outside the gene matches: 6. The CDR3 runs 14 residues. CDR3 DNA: TGTGCCAGCAGCGTAGTGCGGGAGTATGGGACCCAGTACTTC. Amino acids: CASSVVREYGTQYF.

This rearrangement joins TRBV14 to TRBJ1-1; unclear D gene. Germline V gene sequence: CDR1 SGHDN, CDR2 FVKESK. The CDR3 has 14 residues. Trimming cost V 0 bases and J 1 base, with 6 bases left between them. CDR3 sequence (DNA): TGTGCCAGCAGCCAAGAGATAGGGAACACTGAAGCTTTCTTT. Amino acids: CASSQEIGNTEAFF.

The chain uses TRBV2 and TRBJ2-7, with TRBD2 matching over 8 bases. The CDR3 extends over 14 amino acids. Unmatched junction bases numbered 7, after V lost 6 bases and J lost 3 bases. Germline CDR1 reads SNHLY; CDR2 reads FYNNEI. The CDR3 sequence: CASRIGGLVYEQYF. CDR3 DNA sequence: TGTGCCAGCAGAATAGGGGGACTAGTCTACGAGCAGTACTTC.

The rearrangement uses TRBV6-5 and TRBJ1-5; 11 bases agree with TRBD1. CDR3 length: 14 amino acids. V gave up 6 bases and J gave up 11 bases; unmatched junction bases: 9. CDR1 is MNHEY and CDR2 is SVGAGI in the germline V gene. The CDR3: CASRAGQGAGAQHF. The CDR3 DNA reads TGTGCCAGCAGGGCCGGACAGGGGGCGGGGGCCCAGCATTTT.

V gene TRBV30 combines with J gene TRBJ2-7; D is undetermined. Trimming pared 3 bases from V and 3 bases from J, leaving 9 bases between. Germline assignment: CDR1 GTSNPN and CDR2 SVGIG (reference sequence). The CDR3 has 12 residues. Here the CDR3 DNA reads TGTGCCTGGAGCCGGGCCAACTACGAGCAGTACTTC. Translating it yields CAWSRANYEQYF.

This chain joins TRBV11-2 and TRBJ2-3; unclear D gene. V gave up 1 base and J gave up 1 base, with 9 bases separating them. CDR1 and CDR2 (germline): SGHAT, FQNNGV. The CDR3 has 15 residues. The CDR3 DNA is TGTGCCAGCAGCTTAGTTCTTGGGGGCACAGATACGCAGTATTTT. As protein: CASSLVLGGTDTQYF.

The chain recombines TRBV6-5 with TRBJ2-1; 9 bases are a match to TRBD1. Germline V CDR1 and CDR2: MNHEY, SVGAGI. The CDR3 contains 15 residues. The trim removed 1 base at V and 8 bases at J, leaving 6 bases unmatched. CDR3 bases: TGTGCCAGCAGTTACTGGGAGACAGGGGGTTATGAGCAGTTCTTC. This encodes CASSYWETGGYEQFF.

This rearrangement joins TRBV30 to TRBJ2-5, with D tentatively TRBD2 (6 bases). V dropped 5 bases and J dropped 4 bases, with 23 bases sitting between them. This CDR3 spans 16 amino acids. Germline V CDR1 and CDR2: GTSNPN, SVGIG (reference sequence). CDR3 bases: TGTGCCTGGGGTTCTGCCTCCGGGAGTATCGGAGAGACCCAGTACTTC. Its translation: CAWGSASGSIGETQYF.

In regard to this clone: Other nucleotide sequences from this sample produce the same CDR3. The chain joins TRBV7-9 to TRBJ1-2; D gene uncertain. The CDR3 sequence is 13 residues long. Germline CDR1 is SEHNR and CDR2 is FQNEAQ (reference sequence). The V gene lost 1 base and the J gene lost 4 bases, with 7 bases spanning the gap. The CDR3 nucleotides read TGTGCCAGCAGCTTAGGGGGTAGCTATGGCTACACCTTC. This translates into CASSLGGSYGYTF.

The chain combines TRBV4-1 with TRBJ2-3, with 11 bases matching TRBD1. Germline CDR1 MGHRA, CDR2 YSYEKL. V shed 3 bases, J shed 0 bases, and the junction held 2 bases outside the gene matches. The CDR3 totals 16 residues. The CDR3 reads CASSHRDRGSTDTQYF. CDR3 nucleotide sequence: TGCGCCAGCAGCCACAGGGACAGGGGGAGCACAGATACGCAGTATTTT.

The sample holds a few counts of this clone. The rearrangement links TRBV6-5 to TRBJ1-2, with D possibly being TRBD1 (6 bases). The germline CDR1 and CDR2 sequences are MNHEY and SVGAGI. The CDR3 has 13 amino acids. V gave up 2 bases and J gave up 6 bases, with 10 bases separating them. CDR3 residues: CASSYGTRDGYTF. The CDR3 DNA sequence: TGTGCCAGCAGTTACGGGACAAGGGATGGCTACACCTTC.

The CDR3 spells CASSQTTWGGTNEKLFF. CDR3 DNA: TGTGCCAGCAGCCAGACTACTTGGGGAGGGACTAATGAAAAACTGTTTTTT. The chain has TRBV11-2 and TRBJ1-4; D gene unclear. The V end lost 5 bases, the J end lost 2 bases, and 18 bases lay between the germline ends. The CDR3 spans 17 residues. Germline assignment: CDR1 SGHAT and CDR2 FQNNGV. The whole variable domain, filled in from reference TRBV11-2 and TRBJ1-4, reads EAGVAQSPRYKIIEKRQSVAFWCNPISGHATLYWYQQILGQGPKLLIQFQNNGVVDDSQLPKDRFSAERLKGVDSTLKIQPAKLEDSAVYLCASSQTTWGGTNEKLFFGSGTQLSVL.

The CDR3 DNA follows: TGCGCCAGCAGGACTAGCGGATATGACAATGAGCAGTTCTTC. This translates into CASRTSGYDNEQFF. The chain joins TRBV10-2 to TRBJ2-1; 9 bases map to TRBD2. CDR1 and CDR2 (germline): WSHSY, SAAADI. The CDR3 sequence is 14 residues long. The junction had 5 bases not matched to a gene; V was cut back by 6 bases and J by 5 bases.

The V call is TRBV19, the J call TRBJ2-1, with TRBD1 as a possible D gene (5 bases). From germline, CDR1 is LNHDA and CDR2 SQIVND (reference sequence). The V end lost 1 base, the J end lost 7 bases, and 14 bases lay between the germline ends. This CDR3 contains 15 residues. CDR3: CASSIVRGSPNEQFF. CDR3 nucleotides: TGTGCCAGTAGTATAGTTAGGGGAAGCCCAAATGAGCAGTTCTTC.

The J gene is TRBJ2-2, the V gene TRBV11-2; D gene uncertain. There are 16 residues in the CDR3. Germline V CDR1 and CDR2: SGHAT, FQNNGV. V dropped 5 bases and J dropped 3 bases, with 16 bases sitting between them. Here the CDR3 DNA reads TGTGCCAGCAGCCCCCTATTTGGGCCGCACACCGGGGAGCTGTTTTTT. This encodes CASSPLFGPHTGELFF.

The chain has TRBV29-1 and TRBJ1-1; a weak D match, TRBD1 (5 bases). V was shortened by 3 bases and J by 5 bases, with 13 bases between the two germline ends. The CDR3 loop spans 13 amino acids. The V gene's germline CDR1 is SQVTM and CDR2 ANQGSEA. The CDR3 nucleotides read TGCAGCGTTGACAAGGGTTGGGGGACTGAAGCTTTCTTT. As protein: CSVDKGWGTEAFF.

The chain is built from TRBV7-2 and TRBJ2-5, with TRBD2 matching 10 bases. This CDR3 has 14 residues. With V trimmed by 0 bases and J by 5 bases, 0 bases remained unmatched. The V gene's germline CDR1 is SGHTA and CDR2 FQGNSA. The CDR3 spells CASSLASGRETQYF. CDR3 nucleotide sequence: TGTGCCAGCAGCTTAGCTAGCGGGAGGGAGACCCAGTACTTC.